The subject of this entry is one T cell receptor beta chain. CDR3 length: 16 amino acids. V was shortened by 1 base and J by 1 base, with 11 bases between the two germline ends. Germline CDR1 is SGHTA and CDR2 is FQGNSA. The data originate from a study of technical replicates of blood from a few donors. The method was immunoSEQ multiplex PCR; TCRdb's version includes in-frame clones alone and lacks a portion of them. The profile shows tens of thousands of clones, roughly 94% of them singletons. The TCR was taken from a human donor in good health. The chain joins TRBV7-2 to TRBJ1-3, with a possible D match to TRBD1 (5 bases). The sequencing input was T cells isolated from PBMCs. CDR3 in amino acids: CASSLGGWQSGNTIYF. DNA of the CDR3: TGTGCCAGCAGCTTAGGGGGCTGGCAGTCTGGAAACACCATATATTTT.